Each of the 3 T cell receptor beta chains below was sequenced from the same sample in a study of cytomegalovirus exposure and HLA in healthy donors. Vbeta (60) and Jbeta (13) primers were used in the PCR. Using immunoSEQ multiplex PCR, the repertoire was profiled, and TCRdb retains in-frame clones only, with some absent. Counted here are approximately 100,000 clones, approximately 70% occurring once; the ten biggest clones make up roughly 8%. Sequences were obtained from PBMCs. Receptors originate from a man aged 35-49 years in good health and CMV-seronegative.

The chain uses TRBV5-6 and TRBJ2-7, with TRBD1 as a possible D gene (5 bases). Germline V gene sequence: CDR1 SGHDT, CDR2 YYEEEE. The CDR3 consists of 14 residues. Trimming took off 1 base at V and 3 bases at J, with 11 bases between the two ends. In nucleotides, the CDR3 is TGTGCCAGCAGCTTGAGTAGGGGTTTCTACGAGCAGTACTTC. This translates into CASSLSRGFYEQYF. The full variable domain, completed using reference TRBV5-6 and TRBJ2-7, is DAGVTQSPTHLIKTRGQQVTLRCSPKSGHDTVSWYQQALGQGPQFIFQYYEEEERQRGNFPDRFSGHQFPNYSSELNVNALLLGDSALYLCASSLSRGFYEQYFGPGTRLTVT.

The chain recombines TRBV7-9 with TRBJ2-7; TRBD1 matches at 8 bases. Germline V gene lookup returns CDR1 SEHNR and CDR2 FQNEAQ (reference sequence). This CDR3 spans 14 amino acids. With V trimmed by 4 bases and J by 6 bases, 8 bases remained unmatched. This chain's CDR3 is CASSSRTGSPEQYF. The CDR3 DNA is TGTGCCAGCAGCTCAAGGACAGGGTCACCCGAGCAGTACTTC.

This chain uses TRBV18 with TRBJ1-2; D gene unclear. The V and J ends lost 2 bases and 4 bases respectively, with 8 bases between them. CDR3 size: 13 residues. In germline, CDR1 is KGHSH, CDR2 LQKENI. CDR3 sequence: CASSPGLSYGYTF. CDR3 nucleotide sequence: TGTGCCAGCTCACCAGGACTGAGCTATGGCTACACCTTC.